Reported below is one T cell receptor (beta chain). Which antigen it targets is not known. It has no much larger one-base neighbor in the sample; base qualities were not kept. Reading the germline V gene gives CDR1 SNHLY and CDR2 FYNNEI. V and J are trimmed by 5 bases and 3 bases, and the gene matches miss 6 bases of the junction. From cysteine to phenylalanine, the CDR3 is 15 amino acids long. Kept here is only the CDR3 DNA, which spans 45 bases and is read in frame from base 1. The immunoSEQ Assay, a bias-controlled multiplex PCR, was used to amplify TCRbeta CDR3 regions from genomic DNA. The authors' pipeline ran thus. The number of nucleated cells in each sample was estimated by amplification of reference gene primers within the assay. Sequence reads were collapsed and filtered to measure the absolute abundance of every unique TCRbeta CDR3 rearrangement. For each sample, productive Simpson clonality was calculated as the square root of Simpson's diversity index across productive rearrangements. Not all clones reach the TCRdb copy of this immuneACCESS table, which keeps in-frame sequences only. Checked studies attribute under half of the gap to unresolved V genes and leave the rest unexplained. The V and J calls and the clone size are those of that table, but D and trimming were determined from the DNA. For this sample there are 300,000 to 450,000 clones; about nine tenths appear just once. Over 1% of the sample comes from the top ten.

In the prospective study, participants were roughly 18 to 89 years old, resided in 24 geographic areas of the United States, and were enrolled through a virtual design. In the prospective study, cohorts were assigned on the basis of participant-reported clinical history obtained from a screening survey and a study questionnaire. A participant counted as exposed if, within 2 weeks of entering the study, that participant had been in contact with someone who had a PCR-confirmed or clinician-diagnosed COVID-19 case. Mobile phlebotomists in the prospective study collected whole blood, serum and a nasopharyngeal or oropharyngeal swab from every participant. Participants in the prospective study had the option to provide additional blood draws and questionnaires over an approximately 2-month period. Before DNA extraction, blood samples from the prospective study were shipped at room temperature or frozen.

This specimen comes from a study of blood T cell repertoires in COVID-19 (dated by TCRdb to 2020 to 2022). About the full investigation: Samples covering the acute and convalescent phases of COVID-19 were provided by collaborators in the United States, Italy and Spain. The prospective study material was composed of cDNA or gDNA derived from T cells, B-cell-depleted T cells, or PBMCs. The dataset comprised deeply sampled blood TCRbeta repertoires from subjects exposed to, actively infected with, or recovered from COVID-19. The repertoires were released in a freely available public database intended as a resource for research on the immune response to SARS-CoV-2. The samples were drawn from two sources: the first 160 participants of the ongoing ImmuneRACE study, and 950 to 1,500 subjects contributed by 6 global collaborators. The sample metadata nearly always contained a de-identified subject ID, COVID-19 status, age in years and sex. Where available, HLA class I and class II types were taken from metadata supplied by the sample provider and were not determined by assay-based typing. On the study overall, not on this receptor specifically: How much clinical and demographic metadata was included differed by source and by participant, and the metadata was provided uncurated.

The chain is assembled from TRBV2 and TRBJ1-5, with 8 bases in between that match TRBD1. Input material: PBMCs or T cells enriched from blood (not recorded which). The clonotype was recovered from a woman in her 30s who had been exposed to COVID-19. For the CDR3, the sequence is CASSFETGVNQPQHF. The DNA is TGTGCCAGCAGTTTCGAGACAGGGGTCAATCAGCCCCAGCATTTT.